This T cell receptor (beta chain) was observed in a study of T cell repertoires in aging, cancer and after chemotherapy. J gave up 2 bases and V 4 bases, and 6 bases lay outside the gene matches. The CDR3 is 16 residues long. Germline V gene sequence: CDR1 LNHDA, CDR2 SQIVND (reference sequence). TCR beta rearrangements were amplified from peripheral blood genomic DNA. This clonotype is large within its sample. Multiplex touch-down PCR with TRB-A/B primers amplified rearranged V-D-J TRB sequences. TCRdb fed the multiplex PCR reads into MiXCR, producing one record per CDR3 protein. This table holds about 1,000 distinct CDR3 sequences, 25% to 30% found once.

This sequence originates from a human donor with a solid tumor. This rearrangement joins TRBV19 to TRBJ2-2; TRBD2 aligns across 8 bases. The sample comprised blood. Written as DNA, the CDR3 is TGTGCCAGTAGTAAAACTAGCGGCATTAACACCGGGGAGCTGTTTTTT. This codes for CASSKTSGINTGELFF.